These T cell receptor beta chains were read from a single sample in a study of STAT5B mutations in CD4+ large granular lymphocyte leukemia. TCRdb keeps only in-frame clones here, not all; method: immunoSEQ multiplex PCR. This sample has some 28,000 clones, with 65% to 80% found just once. The sample comprised CD4+ T cells from blood buffy coats. These TCRs come from a human donor in good health. The CDR3 runs from the conserved cysteine through the conserved F or W. D genes are given only for firm matches. The size entry is marked missing in some rows and otherwise reads once, few, many or a size class.

d_call: .
clone_size: .
j_call: TRBJ2-1
v_call: TRBV6-1
cdr3_aa: CASNTNSQVGYEQFF
cdr3_nt: TGTGCCAGCAACACAAATTCACAGGTGGGGTATGAGCAGTTCTTC

d_call: TRBD2
clone_size: .
j_call: TRBJ2-2
v_call: TRBV6-5
cdr3_aa: CASSYLTSGRPGELFF
cdr3_nt: TGTGCCAGCAGTTACTTGACTAGCGGGAGGCCCGGGGAGCTGTTTTTT

d_call: .
clone_size: .
j_call: TRBJ2-1
v_call: TRBV7-2
cdr3_aa: CASSFNDRLAGEQFF
cdr3_nt: TGTGCCAGCAGCTTTAATGACAGGCTTGCTGGCGAGCAGTTCTTC

d_call: TRBD1
clone_size: .
j_call: TRBJ1-1
v_call: TRBV6-5
cdr3_aa: CAGSYGDRGGTEAFF
cdr3_nt: TGTGCCGGCAGTTACGGGGACAGGGGTGGGACTGAAGCTTTCTTT

d_call: .
clone_size: .
j_call: TRBJ2-1
v_call: TRBV9
cdr3_aa: CASSVGAFHEQFF
cdr3_nt: TGTGCCAGCAGCGTCGGGGCTTTCCATGAGCAGTTCTTC

d_call: TRBD2
clone_size: few
j_call: TRBJ2-3
v_call: TRBV14
cdr3_aa: CASSQGSGLATSTSDTQYF
cdr3_nt: TGTGCCAGCAGCCAAGGTTCGGGACTAGCGACTTCCACGTCAGATACGCAGTATTTT

d_call: TRBD2
clone_size: .
j_call: TRBJ2-7
v_call: TRBV15
cdr3_aa: CATSRDLGGGYEQYF
cdr3_nt: TGTGCCACCAGCAGAGATCTCGGGGGAGGGTACGAGCAGTACTTC

d_call: TRBD1
clone_size: .
j_call: TRBJ1-6
v_call: TRBV5-6
cdr3_aa: CASSLGQGVGNSPLHF
cdr3_nt: TGTGCCAGCAGCTTGGGACAGGGGGTGGGTAATTCACCCCTCCACTTT

d_call: TRBD2
clone_size: once
j_call: TRBJ2-5
v_call: TRBV5-4
cdr3_aa: CASSPVGGETQYF
cdr3_nt: TGTGCCAGCAGCCCCGTCGGGGGGGAGACCCAGTACTTC

d_call: .
clone_size: once
j_call: TRBJ2-7
v_call: TRBV7-8
cdr3_aa: CAVSRGQIYEQYF
cdr3_nt: TGTGCCGTTTCCCGAGGGCAGATTTACGAGCAGTACTTC

d_call: TRBD1
clone_size: .
j_call: TRBJ1-2
v_call: TRBV7-2
cdr3_aa: CASRPGQGTEGYTF
cdr3_nt: TGTGCCAGCAGGCCGGGACAGGGGACCGAAGGCTACACCTTC

d_call: TRBD1
clone_size: .
j_call: TRBJ1-2
v_call: TRBV19
cdr3_aa: CASRLNSQGDGYGYTF
cdr3_nt: TGTGCCAGTAGGCTAAATTCACAGGGGGACGGCTATGGCTACACCTTC

d_call: .
clone_size: .
j_call: TRBJ1-2
v_call: TRBV29-1
cdr3_aa: CSVEPFDGGGYTF
cdr3_nt: TGCAGCGTTGAACCATTTGACGGGGGTGGCTACACCTTC

d_call: TRBD2
clone_size: .
j_call: TRBJ2-6
v_call: TRBV2
cdr3_aa: CASIAGVVVSGANVLTF
cdr3_nt: TGTGCCAGCATAGCGGGAGTGGTTGTTTCTGGGGCCAACGTCCTGACTTTC